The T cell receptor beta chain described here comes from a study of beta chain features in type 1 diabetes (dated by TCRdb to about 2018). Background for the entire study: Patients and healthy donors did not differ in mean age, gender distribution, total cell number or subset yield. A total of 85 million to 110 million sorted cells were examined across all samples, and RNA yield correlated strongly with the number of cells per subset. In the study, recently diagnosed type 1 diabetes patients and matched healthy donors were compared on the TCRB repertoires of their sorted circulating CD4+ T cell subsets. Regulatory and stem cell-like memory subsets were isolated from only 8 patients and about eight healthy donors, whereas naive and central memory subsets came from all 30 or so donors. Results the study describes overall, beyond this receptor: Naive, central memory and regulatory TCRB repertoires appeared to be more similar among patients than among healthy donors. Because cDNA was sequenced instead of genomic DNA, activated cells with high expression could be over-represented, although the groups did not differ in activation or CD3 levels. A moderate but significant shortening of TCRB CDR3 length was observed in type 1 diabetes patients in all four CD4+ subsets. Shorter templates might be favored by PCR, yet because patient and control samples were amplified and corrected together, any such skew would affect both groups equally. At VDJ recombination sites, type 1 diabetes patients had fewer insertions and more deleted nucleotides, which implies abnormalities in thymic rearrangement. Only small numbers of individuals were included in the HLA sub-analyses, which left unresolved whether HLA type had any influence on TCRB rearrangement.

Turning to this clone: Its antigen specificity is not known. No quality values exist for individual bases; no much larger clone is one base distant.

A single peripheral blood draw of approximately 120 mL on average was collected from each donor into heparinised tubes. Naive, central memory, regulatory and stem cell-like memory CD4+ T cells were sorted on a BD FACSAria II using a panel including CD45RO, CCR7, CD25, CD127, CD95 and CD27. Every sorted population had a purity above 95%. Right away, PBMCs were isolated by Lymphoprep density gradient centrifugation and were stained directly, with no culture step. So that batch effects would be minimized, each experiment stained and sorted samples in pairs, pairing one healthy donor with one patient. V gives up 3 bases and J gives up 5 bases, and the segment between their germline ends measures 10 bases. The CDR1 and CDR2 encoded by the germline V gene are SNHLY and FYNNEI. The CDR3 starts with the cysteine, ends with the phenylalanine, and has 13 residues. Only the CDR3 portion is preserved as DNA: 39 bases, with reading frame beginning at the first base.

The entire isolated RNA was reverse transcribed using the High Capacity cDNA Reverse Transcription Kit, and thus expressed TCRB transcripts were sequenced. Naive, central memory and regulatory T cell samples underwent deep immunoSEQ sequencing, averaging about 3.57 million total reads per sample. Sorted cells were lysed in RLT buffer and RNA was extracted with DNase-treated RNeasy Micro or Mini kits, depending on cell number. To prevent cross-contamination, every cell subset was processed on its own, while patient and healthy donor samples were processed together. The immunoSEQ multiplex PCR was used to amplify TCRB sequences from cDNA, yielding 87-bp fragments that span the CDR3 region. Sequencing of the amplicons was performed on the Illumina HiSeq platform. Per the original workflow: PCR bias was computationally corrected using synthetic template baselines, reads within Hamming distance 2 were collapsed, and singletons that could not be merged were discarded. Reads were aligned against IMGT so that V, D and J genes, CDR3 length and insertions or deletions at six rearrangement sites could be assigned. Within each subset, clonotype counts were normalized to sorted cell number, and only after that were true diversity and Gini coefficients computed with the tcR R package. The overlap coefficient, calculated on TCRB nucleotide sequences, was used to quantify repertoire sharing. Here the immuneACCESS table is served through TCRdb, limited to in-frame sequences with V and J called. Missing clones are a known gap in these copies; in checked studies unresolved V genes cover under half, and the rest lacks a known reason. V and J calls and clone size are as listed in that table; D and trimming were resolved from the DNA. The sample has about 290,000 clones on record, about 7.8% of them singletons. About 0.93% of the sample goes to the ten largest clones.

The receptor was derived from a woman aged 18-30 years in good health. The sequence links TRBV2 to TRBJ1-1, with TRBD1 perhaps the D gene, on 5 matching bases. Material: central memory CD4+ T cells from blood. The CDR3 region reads CASSEQGLTEAFF. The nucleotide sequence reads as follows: TGTGCCAGCAGTGAGCAGGGTTTGACTGAAGCTTTCTTT.